This T cell receptor beta chain was obtained from a study of PD-1 blockade in classical Hodgkin lymphoma. The V gene's germline CDR1 is KGHSH and CDR2 LQKENI. Trimming removed 3 bases at V and 5 bases at J, with 16 bases between. This CDR3 is 15 amino acids long. This clone was picked up one time. TCRdb's table, derived via immunoSEQ multiplex PCR, lists solely in-frame clones and lacks some. The table includes about 89,000 clones, about nine tenths detected once. The sample's time point: cycle 4 day 1 (C4D1), after five to seven weeks of nivolumab. All the patients suffered relapse after autologous stem cell transplantation, and brentuximab vedotin exposure differed.

Here the sequenced sample was peripheral blood mononuclear cells (PBMCs), taken before the fourth cycle of nivolumab. The clonotype originates from a human donor with classical Hodgkin lymphoma. The chain is built from TRBV18 and TRBJ2-5; TRBD2 might be the D (5 bases). The CDR3 region is CASSPGDYGEETQYF. The CDR3 region has the DNA TGTGCCAGCTCACCCGGGGATTACGGCGAGGAGACCCAGTACTTC.